This paragraph reports one T cell receptor beta chain. Seattle patients were enrolled while actively infected and followed longitudinally. This sample was taken from a study of blood T cell repertoires in COVID-19. The overall study: Sources were T cells, B-cell-depleted T cells, or PBMCs; the material itself was cDNA or gDNA.

Per the authors' pipeline: Nucleated cell counts were estimated from reference gene primer amplification. Profiled with immunoSEQ multiplex PCR; TCRdb holds only in-frame clones, not every one. From that table come the V and J calls and clone size; the DNA was used to work out D and trimming. The data show under 200,000 clones, about 80% seen once. Losses at the gene ends were 6 bases for V and 8 bases for J; bases not matched to a gene: 5. The germline V gene encodes CDR1 LNHDA and CDR2 SQIVND (reference sequence). This CDR3 region has 12 residues. The TCR was taken from a woman aged 60 to 75 with COVID-19, enrolled during active disease. The sample comprised peripheral blood. This chain connects TRBV19 to TRBJ1-2; 8 bases match TRBD1. CDR3 coding DNA: TGTGCCAGTAGCGGACAGGGTTTGGGCTACACCTTC. Translation gives CASSGQGLGYTF.